This T cell receptor (beta chain) was sequenced for a study of blood T cells in healthy people across ages. CDR1 SGHTA and CDR2 FQGNSA come from the germline V gene. The CDR3 spans 13 residues. The germline V and J ends were trimmed by 0 bases and 10 bases, with 13 bases remaining between them. A J-beta primer mix and a sample-barcoded 5' primer were used in a second PCR of about 7 to 11 cycles. Every individual sample yielded 2.5 million or more paired-end reads (each containing CDR3). Each CDR3 protein gets one entry after TCRdb re-called the 5' RACE reads with MiXCR. The data show roughly 680,000 distinct CDR3 sequences, around 48% seen once. Every donor gave ten milliliters of peripheral blood.

V is TRBV7-2 and J is TRBJ2-7; tentative D call: TRBD1 (6 bases). This receptor was identified in a woman aged 55-69 years in good health. What was sequenced was blood. The DNA of the CDR3 is TGTGCCAGCAGCTTAGCCCAGGACAGAAGTCAGTACTTC. It codes for CASSLAQDRSQYF.